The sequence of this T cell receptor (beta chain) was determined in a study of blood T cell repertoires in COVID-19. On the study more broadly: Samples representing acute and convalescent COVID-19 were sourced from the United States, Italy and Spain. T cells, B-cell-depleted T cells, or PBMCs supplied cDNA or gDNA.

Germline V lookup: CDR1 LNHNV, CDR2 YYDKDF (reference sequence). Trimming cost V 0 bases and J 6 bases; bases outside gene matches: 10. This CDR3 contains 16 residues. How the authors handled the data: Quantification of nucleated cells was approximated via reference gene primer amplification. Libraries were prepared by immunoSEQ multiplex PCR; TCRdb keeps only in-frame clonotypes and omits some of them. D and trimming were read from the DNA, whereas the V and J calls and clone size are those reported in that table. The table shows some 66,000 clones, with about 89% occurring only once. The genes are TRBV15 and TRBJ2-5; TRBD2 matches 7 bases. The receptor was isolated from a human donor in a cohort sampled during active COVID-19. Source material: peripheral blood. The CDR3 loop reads CATSRDPLTSVKTQYF. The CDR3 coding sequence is TGTGCCACCAGCAGAGATCCCCTCACTAGCGTGAAGACCCAGTACTTC.